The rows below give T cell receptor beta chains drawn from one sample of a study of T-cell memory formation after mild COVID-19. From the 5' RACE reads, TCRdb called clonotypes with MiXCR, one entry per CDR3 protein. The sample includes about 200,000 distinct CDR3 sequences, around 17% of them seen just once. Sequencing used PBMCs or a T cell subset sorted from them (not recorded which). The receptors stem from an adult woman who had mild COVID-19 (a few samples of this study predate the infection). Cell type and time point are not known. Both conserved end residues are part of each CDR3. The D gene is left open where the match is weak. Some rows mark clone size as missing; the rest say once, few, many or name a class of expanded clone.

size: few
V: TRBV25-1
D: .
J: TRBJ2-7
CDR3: CASRVVGEQYF
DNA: TGTGCCAGCAGAGTTGTTGGAGAGCAGTACTTC

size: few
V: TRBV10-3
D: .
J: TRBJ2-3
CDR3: CAISGPDGDTQYF
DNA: TGTGCCATCAGTGGACCCGACGGAGATACGCAGTATTTT

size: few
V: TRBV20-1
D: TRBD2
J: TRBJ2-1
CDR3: CSARGGLAGDPSYNEQFF
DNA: TGCAGTGCTAGAGGGGGACTAGCGGGAGACCCCTCCTACAATGAGCAGTTCTTC

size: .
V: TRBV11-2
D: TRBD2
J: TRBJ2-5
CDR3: CASSLDLGTSVSETQYF
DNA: TGTGCCAGCAGCTTAGATCTCGGGACTAGCGTGTCAGAGACCCAGTACTTC

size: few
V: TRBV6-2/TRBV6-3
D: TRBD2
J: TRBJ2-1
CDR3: CASTRAGAYNEQFF
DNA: TGTGCCAGCACCCGAGCGGGAGCTTACAATGAGCAGTTCTTC

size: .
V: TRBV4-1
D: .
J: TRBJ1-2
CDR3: CASSHADSPYGYTF
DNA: TGCGCCAGCAGCCATGCCGACAGCCCCTATGGCTACACCTTC

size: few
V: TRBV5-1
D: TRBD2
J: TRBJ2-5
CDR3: CASSLDSGGETQYF
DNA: TGCGCCAGCAGCTTGGATTCGGGAGGGGAGACCCAGTACTTC

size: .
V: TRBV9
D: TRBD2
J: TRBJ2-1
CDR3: CASSAPGRDEQFF
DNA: TGTGCCAGCAGCGCCCCAGGGAGGGATGAGCAGTTCTTC

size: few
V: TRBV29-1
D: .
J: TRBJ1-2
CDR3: CSVEGMGTTYGYTF
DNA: TGCAGCGTTGAAGGAATGGGGACGACCTATGGCTACACCTTC

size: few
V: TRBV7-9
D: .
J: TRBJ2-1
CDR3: CASVPGTSVHEQFF
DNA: TGTGCCAGCGTCCCGGGCACGAGTGTACATGAGCAGTTCTTC

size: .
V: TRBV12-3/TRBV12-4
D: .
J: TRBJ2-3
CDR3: CASRRDRSTDTQYF
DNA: TGTGCCAGCAGGCGGGACAGAAGCACAGATACGCAGTATTTT

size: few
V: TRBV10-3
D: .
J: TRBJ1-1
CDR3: CAISEGKNTEAFF
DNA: TGTGCCATCAGTGAAGGGAAGAACACTGAAGCTTTCTTT

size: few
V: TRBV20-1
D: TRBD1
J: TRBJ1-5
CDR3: CSARETQGDSNQPQHF
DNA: TGCAGTGCTAGAGAGACCCAGGGGGATAGCAATCAGCCCCAGCATTTT

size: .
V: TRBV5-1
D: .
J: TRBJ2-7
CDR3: CASSLVASTYEQYF
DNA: TGCGCCAGCAGCTTGGTGGCTTCTACCTACGAGCAGTACTTC

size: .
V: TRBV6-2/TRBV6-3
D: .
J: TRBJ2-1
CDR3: CASSQERHSYNEQFF
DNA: TGTGCCAGCAGCCAAGAGCGGCACTCCTACAATGAGCAGTTCTTC

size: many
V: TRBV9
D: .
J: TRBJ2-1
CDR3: CASSVAGGMTNEQFF
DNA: TGTGCCAGCAGCGTAGCGGGCGGGATGACAAATGAGCAGTTCTTC

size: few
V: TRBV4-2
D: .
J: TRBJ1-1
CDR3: CASSQEKGPRAFF
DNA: TGTGCCAGCAGCCAAGAAAAGGGACCGAGGGCTTTCTTT

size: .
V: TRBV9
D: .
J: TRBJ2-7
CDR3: CASGPLNEQYF
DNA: TGTGCCAGCGGCCCCCTTAACGAGCAGTACTTC

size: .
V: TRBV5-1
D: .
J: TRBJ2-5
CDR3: CASSWGTIETQYF
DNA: TGCGCCAGCAGCTGGGGGACAATTGAGACCCAGTACTTC

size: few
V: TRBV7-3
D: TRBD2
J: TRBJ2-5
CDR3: CASSTSGLAEETQYF
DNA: TGTGCCAGCAGCACATCGGGACTAGCGGAAGAGACCCAGTACTTC

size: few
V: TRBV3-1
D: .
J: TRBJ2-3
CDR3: CASSPVQGSTDTQYF
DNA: TGTGCCAGCAGCCCCGTCCAGGGGAGCACAGATACGCAGTATTTT

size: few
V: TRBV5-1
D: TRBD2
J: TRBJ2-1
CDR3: CASSLTGRGHNEQFF
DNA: TGCGCCAGCAGCTTAACCGGGAGGGGACACAATGAGCAGTTCTTC

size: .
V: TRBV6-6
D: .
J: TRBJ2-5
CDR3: CASSLQARRSQETQYF
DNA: TGTGCCAGCAGTTTACAAGCCCGACGTAGCCAAGAGACCCAGTACTTC

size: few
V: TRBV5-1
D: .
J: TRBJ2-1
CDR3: CASSLVTPNEQFF
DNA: TGCGCCAGCAGCTTGGTTACCCCCAATGAGCAGTTCTTC

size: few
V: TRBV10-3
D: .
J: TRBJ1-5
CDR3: CAISDVGTSNQPQHF
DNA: TGTGCCATCAGTGATGTTGGGACAAGCAATCAGCCCCAGCATTTT

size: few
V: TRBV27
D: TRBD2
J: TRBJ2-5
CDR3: CASNTSGKETQYF
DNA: TGTGCCAGCAATACTAGCGGGAAAGAGACCCAGTACTTC

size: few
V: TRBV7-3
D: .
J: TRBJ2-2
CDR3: CASSLTPTRLETGELFF
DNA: TGTGCCAGCAGCTTAACTCCGACACGTCTCGAGACCGGGGAGCTGTTTTTT

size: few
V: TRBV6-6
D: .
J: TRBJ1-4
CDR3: CASSHGTTRSEKLFF
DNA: TGTGCCAGCAGCCATGGGACAACCCGAAGTGAAAAACTGTTTTTT

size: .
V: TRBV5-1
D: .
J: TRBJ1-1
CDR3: CASSLAQGNTEAFF
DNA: TGCGCCAGCAGCTTGGCACAGGGGAACACTGAAGCTTTCTTT

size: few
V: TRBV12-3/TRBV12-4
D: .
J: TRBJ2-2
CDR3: CASSKGGGELFF
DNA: TGTGCCAGCAGCAAGGGGGGCGGGGAGCTGTTTTTT

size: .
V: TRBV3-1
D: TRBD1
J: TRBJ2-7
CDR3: CASSPPGTGARRDYEQYF
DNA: TGTGCCAGCAGCCCGCCCGGGACAGGGGCCCGTCGGGACTACGAGCAGTACTTC

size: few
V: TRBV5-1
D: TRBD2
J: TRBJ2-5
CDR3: CASSLGASGGLQETQYF
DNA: TGCGCCAGCAGCTTGGGGGCAAGCGGGGGATTACAAGAGACCCAGTACTTC

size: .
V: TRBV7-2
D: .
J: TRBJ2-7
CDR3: CASRAEWAGSYEQYF
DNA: TGTGCCAGCAGAGCCGAATGGGCGGGGTCCTACGAGCAGTACTTC

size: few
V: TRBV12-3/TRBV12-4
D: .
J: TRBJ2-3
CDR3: CASKTNGGTDTQYF
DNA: TGTGCCAGCAAAACGAACGGGGGAACAGATACGCAGTATTTT

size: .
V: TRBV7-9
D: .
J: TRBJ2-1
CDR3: CASSFLGITEQFF
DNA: TGTGCCAGCAGCTTCTTGGGGATCACTGAGCAGTTCTTC

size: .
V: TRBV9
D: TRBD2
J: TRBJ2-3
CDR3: CASSAARSGGALLSTDTQYF
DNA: TGTGCCAGCAGCGCTGCCCGTAGCGGGGGGGCCCTACTTAGCACAGATACGCAGTATTTT

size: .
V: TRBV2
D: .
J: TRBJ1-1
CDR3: CASSEFREMNTEAFF
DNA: TGTGCCAGCAGTGAATTTAGGGAAATGAACACTGAAGCTTTCTTT

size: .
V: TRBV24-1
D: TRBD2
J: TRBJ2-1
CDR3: CATSDLTSGRAGKDEQFF
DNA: TGTGCCACCAGTGACCTTACTAGCGGGAGGGCCGGGAAAGATGAGCAGTTCTTC

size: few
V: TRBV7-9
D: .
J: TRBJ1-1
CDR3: CASSGGEAFF
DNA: TGTGCCAGCAGCGGTGGTGAAGCTTTCTTT

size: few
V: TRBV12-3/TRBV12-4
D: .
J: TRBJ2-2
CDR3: CASSLITGSRTGELFF
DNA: TGTGCCAGCAGTTTAATCACGGGAAGCAGAACCGGGGAGCTGTTTTTT